This T cell receptor beta chain emerged from a study of shared T cell receptors in the human thymus. The trim removed 0 bases at V and 1 base at J, leaving 6 bases unmatched. CDR3 length: 16 amino acids. Germline lookup yields CDR1 SGHDT and CDR2 YYEEEE. Assay used: immunoSEQ multiplex PCR; TCRdb lists only in-frame clones, some missing. The sample contains more than 550,000 clones, roughly 86% of which appear only once. The same specimen was also included in a second study, on human thymus T cells. That study reports: Resected material from corrective heart surgery provided the thymus tissue analysed. Thymic and blood repertoires appeared to show biased V and J gene usage.

The rearrangement joins TRBV5-6 to TRBJ2-7, with 8 bases lining up with TRBD1. The source material was thymocytes. The TCR was taken from a boy younger than two with a congenital heart defect. The CDR3 spells CASSLGGDRGSYEQYF. In DNA form, the CDR3 reads TGTGCCAGCAGCTTGGGGGGAGACAGGGGATCCTACGAGCAGTACTTC.